This T cell receptor beta chain appears in the sequencing data of a study of CD8 T cells in ankylosing spondylitis. General study results and limits: Seemingly distinctive of ankylosing spondylitis blood was a TCR beta motif formed by eight highly homologous variants. Clones linked to disease were reported to show significant enrichment in matched ankylosing spondylitis synovial fluid.

This clonotype was detected many times. Its antigen is unknown. The germline V gene encodes CDR1 MNHNY and CDR2 SVGAGI (reference sequence). This CDR3 region has 13 residues. V was trimmed by 4 bases and J by 4 bases, leaving 8 bases between them. TCRdb independently ran MiXCR on the 5' RACE reads; one entry per CDR3 protein. The table lists about 210,000 distinct CDR3 sequences, about 6.7% of them singletons. The clonotype was recovered from a male donor with ankylosing spondylitis. The chain has TRBV6-6 and TRBJ2-1; D remains ambiguous. The sequenced sample was blood, either unsorted or a sorted T cell fraction (not recorded which). The CDR3 DNA reads as TGTGCCAGCAGTTCCATGAAGTACAATGAGCAGTTCTTC. Its protein product is CASSSMKYNEQFF.